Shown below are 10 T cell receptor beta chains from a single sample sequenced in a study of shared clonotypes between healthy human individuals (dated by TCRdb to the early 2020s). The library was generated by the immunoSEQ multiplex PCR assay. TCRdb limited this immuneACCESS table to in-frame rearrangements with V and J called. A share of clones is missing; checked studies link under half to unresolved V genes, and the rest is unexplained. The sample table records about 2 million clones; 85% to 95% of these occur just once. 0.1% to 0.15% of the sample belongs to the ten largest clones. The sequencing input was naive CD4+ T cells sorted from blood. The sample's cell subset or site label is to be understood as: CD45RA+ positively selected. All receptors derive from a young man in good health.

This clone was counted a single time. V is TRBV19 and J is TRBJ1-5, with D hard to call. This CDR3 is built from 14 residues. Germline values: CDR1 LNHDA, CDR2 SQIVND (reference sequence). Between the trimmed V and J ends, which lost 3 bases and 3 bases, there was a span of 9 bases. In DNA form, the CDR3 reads TGTGCCAGTAGTATGGAACAGCTCAATCAGCCCCAGCATTTT. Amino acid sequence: CASSMEQLNQPQHF.

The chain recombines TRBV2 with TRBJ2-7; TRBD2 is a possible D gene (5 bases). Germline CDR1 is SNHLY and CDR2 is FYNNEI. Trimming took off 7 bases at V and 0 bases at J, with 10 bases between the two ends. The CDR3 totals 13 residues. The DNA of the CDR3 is TGTGCCAGCACGGGGAGCAGCTCCTACGAGCAGTACTTC. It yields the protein CASTGSSSYEQYF.

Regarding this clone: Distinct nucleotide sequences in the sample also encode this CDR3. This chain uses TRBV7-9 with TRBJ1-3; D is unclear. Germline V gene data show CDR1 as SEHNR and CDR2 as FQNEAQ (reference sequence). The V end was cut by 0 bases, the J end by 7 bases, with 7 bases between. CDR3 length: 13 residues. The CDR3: CASSLALGNTIYF. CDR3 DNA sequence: TGTGCCAGCAGCTTAGCGCTGGGGAACACCATATATTTT.

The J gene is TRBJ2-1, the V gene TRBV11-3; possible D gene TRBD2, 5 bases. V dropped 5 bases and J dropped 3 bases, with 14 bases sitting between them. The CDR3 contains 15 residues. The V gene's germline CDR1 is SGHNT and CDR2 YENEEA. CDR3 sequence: CASSLGSLDYNEQFF. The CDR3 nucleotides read TGTGCCAGCAGCCTGGGGAGTCTAGACTACAATGAGCAGTTCTTC.

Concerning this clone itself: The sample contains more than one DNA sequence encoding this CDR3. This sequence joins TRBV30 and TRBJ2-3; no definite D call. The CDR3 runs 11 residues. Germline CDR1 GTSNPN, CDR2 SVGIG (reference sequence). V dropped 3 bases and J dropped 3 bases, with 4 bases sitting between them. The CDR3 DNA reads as TGTGCCTGGAGCGGGACAGATACGCAGTATTTT. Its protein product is CAWSGTDTQYF. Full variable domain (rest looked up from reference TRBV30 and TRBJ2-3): SQTIHQWPATLVQPVGSPLSLECTVEGTSNPNLYWYRQAAGRGLQLLFYSVGIGQISSEVPQNLSASRPQDRQFILSSKKLLLSDSGFYLCAWSGTDTQYFGPGTRLTVL.

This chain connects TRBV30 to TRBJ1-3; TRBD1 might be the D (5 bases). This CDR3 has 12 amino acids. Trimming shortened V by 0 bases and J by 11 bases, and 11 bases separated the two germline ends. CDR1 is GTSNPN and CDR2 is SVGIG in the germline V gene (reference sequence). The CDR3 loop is CAWSVQAAAIYF. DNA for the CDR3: TGTGCCTGGAGTGTACAGGCCGCCGCCATATATTTT.

The CDR3 coding sequence is TGTGCCAGCAGACGTGACAGGTTTGAAGCTTTCTTT. Translated, it gives CASRRDRFEAFF. The J gene is TRBJ1-1, the V gene TRBV7-3; perhaps TRBD1 as D (6 bases). The CDR3 has 12 amino acids. The germline gives CDR1 SGHTA, CDR2 FQGTGA. V was pared by 6 bases and J by 7 bases, with 12 bases between.

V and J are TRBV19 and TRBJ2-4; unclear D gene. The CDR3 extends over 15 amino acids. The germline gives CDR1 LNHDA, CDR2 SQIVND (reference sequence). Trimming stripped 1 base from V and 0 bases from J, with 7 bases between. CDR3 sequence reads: CASSIGHLAKNIQYF. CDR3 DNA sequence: TGTGCCAGTAGTATAGGACACCTAGCCAAAAACATTCAGTACTTC.

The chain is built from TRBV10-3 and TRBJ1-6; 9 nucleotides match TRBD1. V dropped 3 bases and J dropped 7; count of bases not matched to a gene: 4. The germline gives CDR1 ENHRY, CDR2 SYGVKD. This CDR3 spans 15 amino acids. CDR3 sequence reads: CAISETGTGNSPLHF. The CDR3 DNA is TGTGCCATCAGTGAAACTGGGACAGGGAATTCACCCCTCCACTTT.

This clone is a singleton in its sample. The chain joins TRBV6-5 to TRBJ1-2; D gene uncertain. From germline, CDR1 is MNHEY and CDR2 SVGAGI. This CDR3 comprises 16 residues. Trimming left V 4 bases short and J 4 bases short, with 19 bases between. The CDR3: CASSSTRLGFGYGYTF. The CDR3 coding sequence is TGTGCCAGCAGTTCCACTCGGCTAGGTTTTGGCTATGGCTACACCTTC.